This TCR beta chain comes out of a study of control samples from healthy donors and cancer patients. TCRdb's table, derived via immunoSEQ multiplex PCR, lists solely in-frame clones and lacks some. The sample lists some 41,000 clones; more than 70% were seen once. Looked up from germline, CDR1 is SGHVS and CDR2 is FNYEAQ. Deletions cut 5 bases from V and 1 base from J, with 14 bases between. The CDR3 is made up of 15 amino acids. The chain uses TRBV7-6 and TRBJ1-1, with D maybe TRBD1 (6 bases). This TCR was sampled from a woman aged 55-75 years with lung cancer. The sequenced material came from PBMCs. DNA of the CDR3: TGTGCCAGCAGCCTCCTCGAGACAGGGAACACTGAAGCTTTCTTT. Residues: CASSLLETGNTEAFF.